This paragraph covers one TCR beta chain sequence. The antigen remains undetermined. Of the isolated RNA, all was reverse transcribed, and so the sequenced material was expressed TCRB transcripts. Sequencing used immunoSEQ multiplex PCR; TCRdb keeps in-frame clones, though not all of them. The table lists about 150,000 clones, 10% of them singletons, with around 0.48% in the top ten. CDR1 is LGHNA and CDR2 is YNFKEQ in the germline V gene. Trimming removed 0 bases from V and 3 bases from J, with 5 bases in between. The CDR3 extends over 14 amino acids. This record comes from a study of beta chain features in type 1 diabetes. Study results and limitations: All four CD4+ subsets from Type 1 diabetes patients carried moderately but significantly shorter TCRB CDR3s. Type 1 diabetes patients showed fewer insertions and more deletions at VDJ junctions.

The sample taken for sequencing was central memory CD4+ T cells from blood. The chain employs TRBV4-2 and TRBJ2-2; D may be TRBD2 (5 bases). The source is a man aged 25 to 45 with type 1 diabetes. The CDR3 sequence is CASSQEGDTGELFF. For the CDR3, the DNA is TGTGCCAGCAGCCAAGAGGGAGACACCGGGGAGCTGTTTTTT.